Listed here are 14 T cell receptor beta chains from one sample, sequenced in a study of CD8 T cells in ankylosing spondylitis (dated by TCRdb to about 2017). The library was produced with 5' RACE. TCRdb records Illumina HiSeq 2500 as the sequencer. In-frame beta chains were kept once TCRdb had trimmed the public reads at Q25 with fastp and called clones with MiXCR. When rows share a CDR3 protein, they turn into one entry using the most common DNA and genes. The table for this sample lists 200,000 to 300,000 distinct CDR3 sequences; 32% of them were counted only once. The ten biggest clones cover roughly 4% of the sample. Sequencing input: blood, either unsorted or a sorted T cell fraction (not recorded which). These receptor sequences come from a male donor with ankylosing spondylitis or in good health (not recorded which).

The CDR3 bases are TGTGCCAGCAGTGAGAGTGACGGTAACACAGATACGCAGTATTTT. Amino acid sequence: CASSESDGNTDTQYF. This chain uses TRBV6-1 with TRBJ2-3, with unresolved D. CDR1 is MNHNS and CDR2 is SASEGT in the germline V gene. With 3 bases removed from V and 2 bases from J, the gap between germline ends came to 12 bases. This CDR3 comprises 15 residues.

This chain joins TRBV10-3 and TRBJ2-3, with 10 bases matching TRBD2. V shed 3 bases and J 1 base; nucleotides not matched to a gene: 7. Germline-derived CDR1 and CDR2 are ENHRY and SYGVKD. The CDR3 has 17 amino acids. The CDR3: CAISEGATSGGTDTQYF. CDR3 DNA sequence: TGTGCCATCAGTGAAGGGGCCACTAGCGGGGGCACAGATACGCAGTATTTT.

Only a few counts were recorded for this clonotype. This sequence joins TRBV6-1 and TRBJ2-1, with D possibly matching TRBD1 (6 bases). Germline lookup yields CDR1 MNHNS and CDR2 SASEGT. With 7 bases removed from V and 5 bases from J, the gap between germline ends came to 18 bases. The CDR3 contains 15 residues. The CDR3 is CASTLTHPGDNEQFF. The CDR3 DNA reads as TGTGCCAGCACCCTTACTCATCCAGGGGACAATGAGCAGTTCTTC.

This clonotype appeared a few times. The chain combines TRBV15 with TRBJ2-7; unclear D gene. This CDR3 has 13 amino acids. In germline, CDR1 is LNHNV, CDR2 YYDKDF (reference sequence). V lost 5 bases and J lost 5, with 13 bases in between. The CDR3 nucleotides read TGTGCCACCAGCCTGAGGCGAAACCACGAGCAGTACTTC. This sequence encodes CATSLRRNHEQYF.

This clonotype turned up a few times. The chain carries TRBV20-1 and TRBJ2-7, with TRBD1 as a possible D gene (5 bases). Trimming stripped 2 bases from V and 6 bases from J, with 20 bases between. The CDR3 consists of 15 residues. Germline V CDR1 and CDR2: DFQATT, SNEGSKA (reference sequence). The CDR3 nucleotides read TGCAGTGCTAGATCGTCGACAGCGAGAGACTCCGAGCAGTACTTC. This translates into CSARSSTARDSEQYF.

This clonotype appeared a few times. The CDR3 here is CASRNLGAYNEQFF. DNA of the CDR3: TGTGCCAGCAGAAACCTAGGGGCTTACAATGAGCAGTTCTTC. This chain connects TRBV27 to TRBJ2-1; D may be TRBD1 (5 bases). The CDR3 extends over 14 amino acids. The V and J ends lost 6 bases and 4 bases respectively, with 13 bases between them. Looked up from germline, CDR1 is MNHEY and CDR2 is SMNVEV (reference sequence).

This clonotype has ten or more counts. The chain joins TRBV20-1 to TRBJ2-7; 7 positions match TRBD1. Germline values: CDR1 DFQATT, CDR2 SNEGSKA (reference sequence). With 6 bases clipped from V and 0 bases from J, the junction kept 8 bases outside the gene matches. CDR3 length: 14 residues. CDR3 sequence reads: CSAHDRDLSYEQYF. The CDR3 nucleotides read TGCAGTGCCCACGACAGGGATCTCTCCTACGAGCAGTACTTC.

This chain uses TRBV4-2 with TRBJ2-7, with TRBD1 matching over 10 bases. The V gene's germline CDR1 is LGHNA and CDR2 YNFKEQ. The CDR3 has 15 residues. J was trimmed by 1 base and V by 1 base; bases with no gene match: 1. The CDR3 spells CASSQGQGASYEQYF. In DNA, the CDR3 is TGTGCCAGCAGCCAAGGACAGGGGGCTTCCTACGAGCAGTACTTC.

The chain has TRBV6-5 and TRBJ2-3; 12 nucleotides match TRBD2. Looked up from germline, CDR1 is MNHEY and CDR2 is SVGAGI. CDR3 size: 16 residues. The junction had 3 bases not matched to a gene; V was cut back by 0 bases and J by 5 bases. The CDR3 here is CASSYSLAGGQDTQYF. Here the CDR3 DNA reads TGTGCCAGCAGTTACTCCCTAGCGGGGGGGCAAGATACGCAGTATTTT.

This chain connects TRBV12-3 or TRBV12-4 to TRBJ2-7; 8 bases agree with TRBD2. This CDR3 has 15 amino acids. Unmatched junction bases numbered 5, after V lost 4 bases and J lost 0 bases. DNA for the CDR3: TGTGCCAGCAGTTGGATAGCGGGGCCCTCCTACGAGCAGTACTTC. Translating gives CASSWIAGPSYEQYF.

The chain links TRBV20-1 to TRBJ1-1; 7 nucleotides match TRBD1. The CDR3 is 13 residues long. Germline trimming cut 3 bases from V and 6 bases from J; bases unmatched to any gene: 7. Looked up from germline, CDR1 is DFQATT and CDR2 is SNEGSKA (reference sequence). CDR3 residues: CSASPTGFPEAFF. The CDR3, as DNA: TGCAGTGCTAGCCCGACAGGGTTTCCTGAAGCTTTCTTT.

This clonotype came up a few times. CDR3 residues: CSADGGNGYEQYF. CDR3 DNA: TGCAGCGCCGACGGAGGGAACGGGTACGAGCAGTACTTC. This chain joins TRBV29-1 and TRBJ2-7; D perhaps matches TRBD2 (6 bases). The CDR3 length is 13 residues. V was clipped by 7 bases and J by 4 bases, with 17 bases between them. Per germline, CDR1 SQVTM and CDR2 ANQGSEA.

The chain uses TRBV28 and TRBJ2-3; 7 bases are shared with TRBD1. The CDR3 runs 14 residues. Germline CDR1 reads MDHEN; CDR2 reads SYDVKM. V was pared by 6 bases and J by 1 base, with 4 bases of the junction left unmatched. The DNA of the CDR3 is TGTGCCAGCAGCCGGGGACAGCGCACAGATACGCAGTATTTT. Residues: CASSRGQRTDTQYF.

This CDR3 reads CSAKIRDKSREQYF. In DNA, the CDR3 is TGCAGTGCTAAAATCCGGGACAAGTCTCGCGAGCAGTACTTC. The chain is built from TRBV20-1 and TRBJ2-7; D is perhaps TRBD1 (6 bases). V was cut by 4 bases and J by 6 bases, with 19 bases left in between. CDR1 and CDR2 (germline): DFQATT, SNEGSKA (reference sequence). The CDR3 has 14 residues.